This T cell receptor beta chain originates from a study of cytomegalovirus exposure and HLA in healthy donors. In the PCR, 60 Vbeta and 13 Jbeta primers were used. Sequencing was performed with immunoSEQ multiplex PCR; in TCRdb, only in-frame clones are kept and a portion is missing. This table has 150,000 to 200,000 clones, around 75% appearing once. From germline, CDR1 is SGHNT and CDR2 YYREEE (reference sequence). The CDR3 extends over 14 amino acids. J lost 8 bases, V lost 4 bases, and 7 bases had no gene match. The rearrangement joins TRBV5-4 to TRBJ1-4, with TRBD1 identical over 8 bases. Input material: PBMCs. This sequence was found in a woman aged 45-59 years in good health and CMV-seronegative. The CDR3 DNA reads as TGTGCCAGCAGCACTCTCGGACAGGGAGAAAAACTGTTTTTT. Protein product: CASSTLGQGEKLFF. The full variable domain, completed using reference TRBV5-4 and TRBJ1-4, is ETGVTQSPTHLIKTRGQQVTLRCSSQSGHNTVSWYQQALGQGPQFIFQYYREEENGRGNFPPRFSGLQFPNYSSELNVNALELDDSALYLCASSTLGQGEKLFFGSGTQLSVL.